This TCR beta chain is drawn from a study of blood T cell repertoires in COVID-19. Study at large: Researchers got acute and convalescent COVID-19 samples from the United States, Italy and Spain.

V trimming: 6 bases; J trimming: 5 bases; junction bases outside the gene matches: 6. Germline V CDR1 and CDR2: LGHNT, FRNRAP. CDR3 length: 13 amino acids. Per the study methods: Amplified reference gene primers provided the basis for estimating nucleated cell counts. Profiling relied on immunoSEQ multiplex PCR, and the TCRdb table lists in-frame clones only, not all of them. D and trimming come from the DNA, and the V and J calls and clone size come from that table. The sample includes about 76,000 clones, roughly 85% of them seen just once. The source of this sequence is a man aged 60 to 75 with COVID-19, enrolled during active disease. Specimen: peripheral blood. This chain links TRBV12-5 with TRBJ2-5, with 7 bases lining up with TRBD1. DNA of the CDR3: TGTGCTAGTGGAACGGGACAGTCGGAGACCCAGTACTTC. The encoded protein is CASGTGQSETQYF.